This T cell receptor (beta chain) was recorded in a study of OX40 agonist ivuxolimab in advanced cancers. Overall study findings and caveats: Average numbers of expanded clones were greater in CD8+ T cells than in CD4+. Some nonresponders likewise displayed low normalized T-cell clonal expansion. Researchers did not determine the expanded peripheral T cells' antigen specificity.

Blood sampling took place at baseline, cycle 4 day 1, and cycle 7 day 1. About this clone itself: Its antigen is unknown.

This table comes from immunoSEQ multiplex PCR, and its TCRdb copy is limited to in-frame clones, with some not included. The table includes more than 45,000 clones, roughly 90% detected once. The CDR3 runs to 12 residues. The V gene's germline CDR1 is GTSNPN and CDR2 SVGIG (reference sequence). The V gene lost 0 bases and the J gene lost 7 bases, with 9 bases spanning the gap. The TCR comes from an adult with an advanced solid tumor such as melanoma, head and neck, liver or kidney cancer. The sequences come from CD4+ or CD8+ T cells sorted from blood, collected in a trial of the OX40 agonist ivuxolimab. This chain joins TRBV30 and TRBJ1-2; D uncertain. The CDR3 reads CAWSVKLGGYTF. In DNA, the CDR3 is TGTGCCTGGAGTGTAAAACTGGGTGGCTACACCTTC.